Presented here are 21 T cell receptor beta chains from one specimen sequenced in a study of long-term antiretroviral therapy in people with HIV. At the survey level, the v3.0 immunoSEQ assay was run. TCRdb keeps only in-frame clones here, not all; method: immunoSEQ multiplex PCR. Of roughly 44,000 clones listed, nearly 95% are singletons. The specimen was unsorted PBMCs, collected 3.7 years after starting antiretroviral therapy. Every receptor here comes from a woman aged 50 to 60 with HIV.

This clone was seen a handful of times. The chain carries TRBV30 and TRBJ1-5; maybe TRBD1 (6 bases). The CDR3 has 15 residues. Trimming removed 4 bases from V and 3 bases from J, with 16 bases in between. Germline V gene sequence: CDR1 GTSNPN, CDR2 SVGIG (reference sequence). The CDR3 here is CAWTEGGRFNQPQHF. The CDR3 nucleotides read TGTGCCTGGACTGAGGGGGGGAGGTTCAATCAGCCCCAGCATTTT. The full variable domain, its missing parts supplied by reference TRBV30 and TRBJ1-5, is SQTIHQWPATLVQPVGSPLSLECTVEGTSNPNLYWYRQAAGRGLQLLFYSVGIGQISSEVPQNLSASRPQDRQFILSSKKLLLSDSGFYLCAWTEGGRFNQPQHFGDGTRLSIL.

The chain carries TRBV4-1 and TRBJ1-5; a possible D gene is TRBD1 (5 bases). V dropped 0 bases and J dropped 2 bases, with 14 bases sitting between them. The germline V gene encodes CDR1 MGHRA and CDR2 YSYEKL. The CDR3 length is 17 residues. CDR3 DNA sequence: TGCGCCAGCAGCCAAGATGAATCAGGGCGAGGCAATCAGCCCCAGCATTTT. It encodes CASSQDESGRGNQPQHF.

The chain links TRBV25-1 to TRBJ1-6, with TRBD1 identical over 8 bases. The CDR3 extends over 18 amino acids. Germline trimming cut 8 bases from V and 0 bases from J; bases unmatched to any gene: 12. Germline assignment: CDR1 MGHDK and CDR2 SYGVNS. CDR3 amino acids: CASSSGTGVFSYNSPLHF. CDR3 nucleotide sequence: TGTGCCAGCTCGTCCGGGACAGGAGTCTTCTCCTATAATTCACCCCTCCACTTT.

The V and J genes are TRBV7-3 and TRBJ2-3; 9 bases are shared with TRBD2. CDR1 and CDR2 (germline): SGHTA, FQGTGA. This CDR3 has 16 residues. V was clipped by 1 base and J by 6 bases; unmatched bases: 8. This CDR3 reads CASSLNPSGAPDTQYF. CDR3 nucleotides: TGTGCCAGCAGCTTAAATCCTAGCGGGGCCCCGGATACGCAGTATTTT.

This clone has just one count. The rearrangement uses TRBV9 and TRBJ2-2; D might be TRBD2 (7 bases). The CDR3 runs 14 residues. V dropped 6 bases and J dropped 6 bases, with 15 bases sitting between them. Germline V gives CDR1 SGDLS, CDR2 YYNGEE. CDR3 in amino acids: CASNRGATAGELFF. DNA of the CDR3: TGTGCCAGCAACCGGGGGGCGACGGCCGGGGAGCTGTTTTTT.

This clone was counted once. This chain joins TRBV19 and TRBJ2-7; TRBD2 agrees at 7 bases. Unmatched junction bases numbered 8, after V lost 6 bases and J lost 3 bases. This CDR3 has 14 residues. Germline CDR1 is LNHDA and CDR2 is SQIVND (reference sequence). CDR3 region: CASSPSGDLYEQYF. The CDR3 bases are TGTGCCAGTAGCCCCAGCGGGGACCTCTACGAGCAGTACTTC.

The chain links TRBV4-1 to TRBJ2-7, with D perhaps TRBD1 (5 bases). The CDR3 covers 14 residues. V lost 2 bases, J lost 5 bases, and 13 bases lay in between. CDR1 is MGHRA, CDR2 YSYEKL, per germline. CDR3 coding DNA: TGCGCCAGCAGCCAACGTGATCTAGGGGACGAGCAGTACTTC. Its protein product is CASSQRDLGDEQYF.

The chain has TRBV6-5 and TRBJ2-7; 7 nucleotides agree with TRBD2. With V trimmed by 5 bases and J by 2 bases, 9 bases remained unmatched. CDR3 length: 15 amino acids. CDR1 is MNHEY, CDR2 SVGAGI, per germline. The CDR3 nucleotides read TGTGCCAGCAGTCCGGGCGGGGGAGCGACCTACGAGCAGTACTTC. Protein sequence: CASSPGGGATYEQYF.

J is TRBJ1-2 and V is TRBV20-1, with D possibly being TRBD1 (5 bases). With 6 bases removed from V and 12 bases from J, the gap between germline ends came to 17 bases. CDR3 length equals 11 residues. Germline CDR1 DFQATT, CDR2 SNEGSKA (reference sequence). CDR3 in amino acids: CSAGGRQGNTF. The DNA of the CDR3 is TGCAGTGCCGGAGGGCGTCAGGGTAACACCTTC.

V and J are TRBV5-1 and TRBJ1-4; no clear D. Germline V lookup: CDR1 SGHRS, CDR2 YFSETQ. V lost 4 bases and J lost 5, with 15 bases in between. CDR3 length equals 15 residues. DNA for the CDR3: TGCGCCAGCAGCCTGGGCACCCTTTCAAATGAAAAACTGTTTTTT. It encodes CASSLGTLSNEKLFF.

This chain connects TRBV11-2 to TRBJ2-3, with 7 bases lining up with TRBD1. The CDR3 is 14 amino acids. Germline CDR1 reads SGHAT; CDR2 reads FQNNGV. V lost 5 bases to trimming and J lost 6 bases; unmatched junction nucleotides: 8. The DNA for the CDR3 is TGTGCCAGCAGCAGAAATACAGGGGCCGATACGCAGTATTTT. This gives the protein CASSRNTGADTQYF.

The CDR3 nucleotides are TGCGCCAGCAGCTTGGGACAGGGTGGCGGTCAGCCCCAGCATTTT. It translates to CASSLGQGGGQPQHF. V is TRBV5-1 and J is TRBJ1-5; the match to TRBD1 covers 7 bases. This CDR3 region has 15 residues. Per the germline V gene, CDR1 is SGHRS and CDR2 is YFSETQ. V lost 0 bases and J lost 6; bases outside the gene matches: 6.

The chain combines TRBV13 with TRBJ2-1; 8 bases fit TRBD2. The germline CDR1 and CDR2 sequences are PRHDT and FYEKMQ (reference sequence). The CDR3 spans 15 residues. The junction had 2 bases not matched to a gene; V was cut back by 0 bases and J by 4 bases. The CDR3 DNA reads as TGTGCCAGCAGCTTAGGAGCGGGGGAGTACAATGAGCAGTTCTTC. Translated: CASSLGAGEYNEQFF. Full variable domain (missing parts from reference TRBV13 and TRBJ2-1): AAGVIQSPRHLIKEKRETATLKCYPIPRHDTVYWYQQGPGQDPQFLISFYEKMQSDKGSIPDRFSAQQFSDYHSELNMSSLELGDSALYFCASSLGAGEYNEQFFGPGTRLTVL.

This sequence joins TRBV27 and TRBJ2-2, with 11 positions matching TRBD2. Germline V gene data show CDR1 as MNHEY and CDR2 as SMNVEV (reference sequence). Germline trimming cut 4 bases from V and 6 bases from J; bases unmatched to any gene: 10. The CDR3 length is 17 residues. CDR3 amino acids: CASSWVAGGPPPGELFF. The DNA of the CDR3 is TGTGCCAGCAGTTGGGTAGCGGGGGGGCCTCCTCCCGGGGAGCTGTTTTTT.

CDR3 sequence (DNA): TGTGCCATCAGTGAGGCCGGGCCGGGACAGGGGGCGCCTCAGCAGTTCTTC. It is translated as CAISEAGPGQGAPQQFF. The J gene is TRBJ2-1, the V gene TRBV10-3, with 12 bases matching TRBD1. CDR3 length: 17 residues. Germline V lookup: CDR1 ENHRY, CDR2 SYGVKD. Trimming removed 2 bases from V and 11 bases from J; junction bases left unmatched: 13.

The chain links TRBV25-1 to TRBJ1-2; D is undetermined. The V gene lost 2 bases and the J gene lost 2 bases, with 12 bases spanning the gap. This CDR3 comprises 15 residues. Germline CDR1 MGHDK, CDR2 SYGVNS. CDR3 coding DNA: TGTGCCAGCAGTGAAGGGTGGGGAGGAAACTATGGCTACACCTTC. Translation gives CASSEGWGGNYGYTF.

V is TRBV18 and J is TRBJ1-1, with D unclear. With 2 bases removed from V and 1 base from J, the gap between germline ends came to 8 bases. CDR1 and CDR2 from the germline V gene are KGHSH and LQKENI. The CDR3 contains 14 residues. CDR3 coding DNA: TGTGCCAGCTCACCAATCGCAGAGAACACTGAAGCTTTCTTT. Translated: CASSPIAENTEAFF. The whole variable domain, filled in from reference TRBV18 and TRBJ1-1, reads NAGVMQNPRHLVRRRGQEARLRCSPMKGHSHVYWYRQLPEEGLKFMVYLQKENIIDESGMPKERFSAEFPKEGPSILRIQQVVRGDSAAYFCASSPIAENTEAFFGQGTRLTVV.

This chain uses TRBV6-1 with TRBJ1-3, with unresolved D. CDR3 length: 14 residues. The V end was cut by 6 bases, the J end by 2 bases, with 11 bases between. Looked up from germline, CDR1 is MNHNS and CDR2 is SASEGT. CDR3 residues: CASRMVGTGNTIYF. The CDR3 DNA follows: TGTGCCAGCAGGATGGTGGGAACTGGAAACACCATATATTTT.

The J gene is TRBJ2-3, the V gene TRBV5-1, with D perhaps matching TRBD1 (6 bases). The CDR3 has 15 residues. The V end lost 1 base, the J end lost 2 bases, and 11 bases lay between the germline ends. The germline CDR1 and CDR2 sequences are SGHRS and YFSETQ. The CDR3 here is CASSLQQGNTDTQYF. CDR3 nucleotide sequence: TGCGCCAGCAGCTTGCAACAGGGAAACACAGATACGCAGTATTTT.

The V gene is TRBV19, the J gene TRBJ1-6, with D possibly TRBD1 on 5 matching bases. Germline lookup yields CDR1 LNHDA and CDR2 SQIVND (reference sequence). V lost 3 bases and J 0 bases, leaving 9 bases between the germline ends. This CDR3 is built from 16 residues. CDR3 loop: CASSIGGSSYNSPLHF. The CDR3 DNA reads TGTGCCAGTAGTATCGGGGGTAGCTCCTATAATTCACCCCTCCACTTT.

The J gene is TRBJ1-2, the V gene TRBV19; D call uncertain. The V end lost 7 bases, the J end lost 4 bases, and 16 bases lay between the germline ends. This CDR3 has 14 amino acids. The germline V gene has CDR1 LNHDA and CDR2 SQIVND (reference sequence). CDR3 protein: CASTYRGNLYGYTF. The CDR3 DNA reads as TGTGCCAGTACATATAGAGGGAATCTCTATGGCTACACCTTC. Variable domain in full (rest from reference TRBV19 and TRBJ1-2): DGGITQSPKYLFRKEGQNVTLSCEQNLNHDAMYWYRQDPGQGLRLIYYSQIVNDFQKGDIAEGYSVSREKKESFPLTVTSAQKNPTAFYLCASTYRGNLYGYTFGSGTRLTVV.